The clone carrying this T cell receptor (beta chain) occurred many times. The target antigen is unknown. Synthesis of cDNA was accomplished via 5'RACE employing 10-nucleotide random UMIs. TCRdb used MiXCR to reprocess the 5' RACE reads, holding one entry per CDR3 protein. The table includes fewer than 50,000 distinct CDR3 sequences, roughly 13% detected once. The data are from a study of neurological immune-mediated disorders. The time point denotes: longitudinal time-point 3. Study conclusions and caveats: The expanded clones of different subjects shared no CDR3 amino acid sequences (suggesting private repertoires in all groups). The most TCR clonal expansion was seen in HTLV-1-associated myelopathy, and the least was seen in multiple sclerosis, which fell below healthy controls.

CDR1 and CDR2 (germline): ENHRY, SYGVKD. V dropped 3 bases and J dropped 2 bases, with 23 bases sitting between them. The CDR3 extends over 19 amino acids. Sequences were obtained from PBMCs. The chain recombines TRBV10-3 with TRBJ1-5; tentative D call: TRBD1 (5 bases). This sequence was found in a male donor with HTLV-1-associated myelopathy (HAM/TSP). Here the CDR3 DNA reads TGTGCCATCAGTGATTGGGGCAGTAAGGCTTTGGTAGGCAATCAGCCCCAGCATTTT. It codes for CAISDWGSKALVGNQPQHF.